This T cell receptor (beta chain) was recorded in a study of Graves' ophthalmopathy and Graves' hyperthyroidism (dated by TCRdb to 2017 to 2018). Some background on the complete study: Peripheral blood was collected before any treatment was given, at the time of initial diagnosis. In about six hyperthyroidism patients, the T-cell repertoire of thyroid tissue was compared with the T-cell repertoire of blood. The independent validation cohort included approximately 19 hyperthyroidism patients plus 17 patients who later progressed from hyperthyroidism to ophthalmopathy. After sampling, hyperthyroidism patients received methimazole starting at 30 mg daily, and ophthalmopathy patients received high-dose intravenous methylprednisolone. The study used signatures of the TCR beta repertoire to tell Graves' ophthalmopathy apart from Graves' hyperthyroidism and to predict which patients would progress to ophthalmopathy. For training and testing, the 100 or so patients in the discovery cohort were randomly divided in a 7:3 ratio. A discovery set of more than 90 patients (roughly 43 ophthalmopathy, 57 stable hyperthyroidism) was enrolled to explore V-J signatures distinguishing ophthalmopathy from hyperthyroidism. In total, 135 blood samples were TCR-sequenced: 40 to 45 ophthalmopathy, around 75 hyperthyroidism and around 17 hyperthyroidism-to-ophthalmopathy patients. Overall study results and their limits: No statistical method was used to set the sample size in advance, and the investigators knew which group each participant was assigned to. Among expanded thyroid clonotypes with frequency above 0.001, most also showed up in blood, which suggests that blood repertoires may reflect the thyroid immune response. In cross-validation, the 13-signature model distinguished ophthalmopathy from stable hyperthyroidism with approximately 85% sensitivity and 81% to 83% specificity, and in the test set the corresponding values were approximately 80% and 75%. In validation, the model predicted ophthalmopathy progression with 55% to 71% sensitivity and roughly 78% specificity; fewer than 15 predicted patients were CT-confirmed with GO in a median of 6.5 months.

The ophthalmopathy patients had moderately to severely active disease, with a Clinical Activity Score of 3 or higher, a NOSPECS grade of 4 or higher, and a disease duration of less than 3 months. Patients with other autoimmune diseases, uncontrolled infections, pregnancy or lactation were excluded from the study. Clinical symptoms, serum thyroxine, TRAb, thyroid ultrasound and orbital computed tomography formed the basis of the diagnosis. PBMCs were isolated from roughly 10 ml of fresh peripheral blood by Ficoll-Paque density gradient centrifugation. Total RNA was extracted with Trizol reagent and quality-checked on an Agilent 2100 Bioanalyzer. CDR1 and CDR2 are drawn from the germline V gene (reference sequence): MNHEY, SMNVEV. After removal of 4 bases from V and 3 bases from J, the junction retains 6 bases not matched to a gene. From the cysteine through the phenylalanine, the CDR3 covers 15 amino acids. Only the CDR3 part of the read is kept: 45 bases, read in frame from the first base.

This clonotype occurred many times. Its antigen remains undetermined. The input lacks base qualities; no much larger clone sits a single base away. For repertoire sequencing, TCR beta CDR3 regions were amplified from RNA transcripts. The first round of RT-PCR was done with HTBI primers and the Qiagen OneStep RT-PCR kit, and was followed by a second round of multiplex PCR, then size selection and purification. Sequencing of the libraries was carried out on an Illumina HiSeq2000 in paired-end mode with 100 bp reads. The study's processing was this. SOAPnuke was used to process the reads, throwing out any read that had adapters, had uncalled bases, had a mean Phred below 15, or lacked an exact constant-primer or identifier match. COPE v1.2.5 was used to merge the high-quality paired reads. Unique nucleotide sequences were defined as clonotypes and aligned to IMGT TRB V, D and J references using MiTCR v1.1. The analysis was limited to V-J combinations with a frequency above 0.0001, which together covered more than 99% of repertoires. For each V-J combination, a TCR clonal expansion and chaos score was defined as F50 clonal expansion divided by the chaos observed in the TCRdist matrix. Welch's t-statistics and random forest were used to reduce the features to approximately 13 V-J combinations, which were then used as input to a naive Bayes classifier. Thyroid-blood repertoire similarity was quantified with the Morisita-Horn index. TCRdb took the public reads, trimmed them with fastp at Q25, ran MiXCR for clone calling and kept in-frame beta chains. Here each entry gathers all rows of one CDR3 protein and keeps the most common genes and DNA. The V and J calls, along with clone size, are taken from TCRdb and not from the paper's own processing. The sample has under 250,000 distinct CDR3 sequences on record, over 25% of them singletons. About 9.3% of the sample is taken by the ten largest.

The chain is made from TRBV27 and TRBJ1-5, and 7 junctional nucleotides match TRBD1. Sequences were obtained from peripheral blood. The source is a man aged 50 to 59 with Graves' ophthalmopathy. Donor details come from another sample of the same person, matched by shared clones. DNA sequence: TGTGCCAGCAGTTCTTTACAGGGGCCCAATCAGCCCCAGCATTTT. Its amino acids are CASSSLQGPNQPQHF.